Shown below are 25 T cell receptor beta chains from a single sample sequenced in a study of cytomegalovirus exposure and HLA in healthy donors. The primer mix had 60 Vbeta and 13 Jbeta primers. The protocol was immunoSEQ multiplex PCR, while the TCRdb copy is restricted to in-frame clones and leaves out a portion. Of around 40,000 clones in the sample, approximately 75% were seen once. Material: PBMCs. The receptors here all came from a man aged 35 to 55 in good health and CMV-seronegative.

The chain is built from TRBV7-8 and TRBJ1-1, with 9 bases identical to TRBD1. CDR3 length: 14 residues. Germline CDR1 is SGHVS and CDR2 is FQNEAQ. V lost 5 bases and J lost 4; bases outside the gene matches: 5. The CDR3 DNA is TGTGCCAGCAGCCCAAGGGACAGGGTCACTGAAGCTTTCTTT. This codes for CASSPRDRVTEAFF.

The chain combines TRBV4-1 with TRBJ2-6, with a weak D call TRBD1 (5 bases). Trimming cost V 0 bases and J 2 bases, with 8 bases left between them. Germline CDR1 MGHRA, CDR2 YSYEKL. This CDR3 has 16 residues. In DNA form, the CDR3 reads TGCGCCAGCAGCCAAGACGAAGGGGCTGGGGCCAACGTCCTGACTTTC. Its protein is CASSQDEGAGANVLTF.

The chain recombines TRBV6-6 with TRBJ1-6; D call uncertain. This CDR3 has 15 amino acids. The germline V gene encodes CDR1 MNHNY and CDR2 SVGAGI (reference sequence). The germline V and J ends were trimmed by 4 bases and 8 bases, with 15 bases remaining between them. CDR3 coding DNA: TGTGCCAGCAGTTCCGCCGGAGGGAGGGATTCACCCCTCCACTTT. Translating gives CASSSAGGRDSPLHF.

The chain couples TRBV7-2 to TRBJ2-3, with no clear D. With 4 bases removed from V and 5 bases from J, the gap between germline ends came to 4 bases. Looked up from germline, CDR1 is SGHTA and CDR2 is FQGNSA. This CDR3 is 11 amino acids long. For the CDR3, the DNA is TGTGCCAGCAGCTCCAGAGATACGCAGTATTTT. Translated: CASSSRDTQYF.

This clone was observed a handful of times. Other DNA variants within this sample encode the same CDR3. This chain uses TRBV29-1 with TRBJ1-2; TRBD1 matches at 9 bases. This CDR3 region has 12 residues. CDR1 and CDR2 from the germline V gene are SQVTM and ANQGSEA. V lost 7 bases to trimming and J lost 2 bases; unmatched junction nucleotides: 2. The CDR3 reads CSGTGGNYGYTF. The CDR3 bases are TGCAGCGGAACAGGGGGCAACTATGGCTACACCTTC. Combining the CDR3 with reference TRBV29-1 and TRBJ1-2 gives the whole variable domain SAVISQKPSRDICQRGTSLTIQCQVDSQVTMMFWYRQQPGQSLTLIATANQGSEATYESGFVIDKFPISRPNLTFSTLTVSNMSPEDSSIYLCSGTGGNYGYTFGSGTRLTVV.

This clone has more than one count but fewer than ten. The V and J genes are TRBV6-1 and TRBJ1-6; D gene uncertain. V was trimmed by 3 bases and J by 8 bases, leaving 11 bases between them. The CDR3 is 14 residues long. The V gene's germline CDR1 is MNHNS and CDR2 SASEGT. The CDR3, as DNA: TGTGCCAGCAGTGATAGGAGTCGGGATTCACCCCTCCACTTT. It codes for CASSDRSRDSPLHF.

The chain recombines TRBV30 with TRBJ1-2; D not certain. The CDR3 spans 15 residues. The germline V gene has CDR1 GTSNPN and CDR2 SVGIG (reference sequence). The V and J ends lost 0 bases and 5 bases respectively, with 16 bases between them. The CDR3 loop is CAWSVAPDGGYGYTF. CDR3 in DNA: TGTGCCTGGAGTGTCGCCCCAGACGGCGGGTATGGCTACACCTTC.

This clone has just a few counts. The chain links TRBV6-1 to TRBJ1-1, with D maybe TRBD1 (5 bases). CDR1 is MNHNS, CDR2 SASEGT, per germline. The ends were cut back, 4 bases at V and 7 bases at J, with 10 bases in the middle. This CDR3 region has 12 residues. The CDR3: CASSAQGGEAFF. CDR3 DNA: TGTGCCAGCAGTGCCCAGGGCGGTGAAGCTTTCTTT.

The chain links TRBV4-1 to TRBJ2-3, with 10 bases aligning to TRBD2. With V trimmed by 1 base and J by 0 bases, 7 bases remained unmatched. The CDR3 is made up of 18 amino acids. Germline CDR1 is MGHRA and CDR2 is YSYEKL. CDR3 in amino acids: CASSQGGLAGASTDTQYF. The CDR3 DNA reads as TGCGCCAGCAGCCAAGGAGGCCTAGCGGGGGCCAGCACAGATACGCAGTATTTT.

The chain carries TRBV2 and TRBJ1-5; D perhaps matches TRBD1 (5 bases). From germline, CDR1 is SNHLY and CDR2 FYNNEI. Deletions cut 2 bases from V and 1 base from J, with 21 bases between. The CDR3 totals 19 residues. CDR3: CASSEWAGRLDLSNQPQHF. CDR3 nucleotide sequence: TGTGCCAGCAGTGAATGGGCAGGGAGGTTGGATTTGAGCAATCAGCCCCAGCATTTT.

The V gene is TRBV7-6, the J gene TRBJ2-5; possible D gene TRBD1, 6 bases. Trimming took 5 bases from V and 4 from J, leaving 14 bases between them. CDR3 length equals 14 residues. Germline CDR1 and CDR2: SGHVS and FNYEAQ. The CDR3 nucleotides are TGTGCCAGCAGCCCGGTAGGGGGACGAGAGACCCAGTACTTC. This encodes CASSPVGGRETQYF.

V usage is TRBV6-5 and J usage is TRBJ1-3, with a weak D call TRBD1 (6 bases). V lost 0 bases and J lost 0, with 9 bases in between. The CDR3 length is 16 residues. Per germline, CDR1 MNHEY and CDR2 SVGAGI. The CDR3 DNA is TGTGCCAGCAGTTACTCACAGGGAGACTCTGGAAACACCATATATTTT. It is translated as CASSYSQGDSGNTIYF.

CDR3 DNA: TGTGCCAGCAGACAGGGGGTTCAGCCCCAGCATTTT. This codes for CASRQGVQPQHF. This chain connects TRBV2 to TRBJ1-5, with 8 bases lining up with TRBD1. The J segment lost 6 bases and the V segment lost 6 bases, leaving 1 base of the junction unmatched. Germline lookup yields CDR1 SNHLY and CDR2 FYNNEI. The CDR3 spans 12 residues. Combining the CDR3 with reference TRBV2 and TRBJ1-5 gives the whole variable domain EPEVTQTPSHQVTQMGQEVILRCVPISNHLYFYWYRQILGQKVEFLVSFYNNEISEKSEIFDDQFSVERPDGSNFTLKIRSTKLEDSAMYFCASRQGVQPQHFGDGTRLSIL.

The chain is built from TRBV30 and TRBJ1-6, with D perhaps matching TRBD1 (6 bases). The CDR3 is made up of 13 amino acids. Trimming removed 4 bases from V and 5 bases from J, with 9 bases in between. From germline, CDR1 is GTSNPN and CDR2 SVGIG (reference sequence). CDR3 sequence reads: CAWTSGDNSPLHF. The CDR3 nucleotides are TGTGCCTGGACATCAGGGGATAATTCACCCCTCCACTTT.

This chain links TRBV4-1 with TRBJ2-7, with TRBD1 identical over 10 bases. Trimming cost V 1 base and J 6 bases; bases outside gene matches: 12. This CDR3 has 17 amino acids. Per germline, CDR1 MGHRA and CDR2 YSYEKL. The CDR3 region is CASSQVFPGTGVLEQYF. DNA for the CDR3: TGCGCCAGCAGCCAAGTGTTTCCCGGGACAGGGGTTCTCGAGCAGTACTTC.

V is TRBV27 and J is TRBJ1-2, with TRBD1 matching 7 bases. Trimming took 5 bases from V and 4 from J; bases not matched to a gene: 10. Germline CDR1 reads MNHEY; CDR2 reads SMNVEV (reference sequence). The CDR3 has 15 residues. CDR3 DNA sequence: TGTGCCAGCAGTCCTGACAGGGCCTCGCTCTATGGCTACACCTTC. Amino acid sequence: CASSPDRASLYGYTF.

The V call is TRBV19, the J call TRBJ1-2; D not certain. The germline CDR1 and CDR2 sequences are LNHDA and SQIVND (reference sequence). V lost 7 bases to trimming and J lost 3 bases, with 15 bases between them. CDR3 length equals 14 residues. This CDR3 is CASTLAVSDYGYTF. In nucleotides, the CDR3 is TGTGCCAGTACCCTAGCCGTTTCTGACTATGGCTACACCTTC.

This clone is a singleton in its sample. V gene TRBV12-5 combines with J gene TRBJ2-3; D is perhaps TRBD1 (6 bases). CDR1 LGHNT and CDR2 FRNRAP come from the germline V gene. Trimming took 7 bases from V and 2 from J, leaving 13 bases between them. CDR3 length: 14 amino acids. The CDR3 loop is CASAKDRHTDTQYF. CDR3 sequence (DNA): TGTGCTAGTGCCAAGGACAGACACACAGATACGCAGTATTTT.

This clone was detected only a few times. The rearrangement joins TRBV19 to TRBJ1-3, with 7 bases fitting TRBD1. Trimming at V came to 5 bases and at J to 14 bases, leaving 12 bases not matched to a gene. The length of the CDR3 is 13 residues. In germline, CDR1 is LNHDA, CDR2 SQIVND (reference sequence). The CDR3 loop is CASSVGTVQAVYF. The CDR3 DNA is TGTGCCAGTAGTGTCGGGACAGTCCAGGCCGTATATTTT. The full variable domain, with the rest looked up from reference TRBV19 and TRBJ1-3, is DGGITQSPKYLFRKEGQNVTLSCEQNLNHDAMYWYRQDPGQGLRLIYYSQIVNDFQKGDIAEGYSVSREKKESFPLTVTSAQKNPTAFYLCASSVGTVQAVYFGEGSWLTVV.

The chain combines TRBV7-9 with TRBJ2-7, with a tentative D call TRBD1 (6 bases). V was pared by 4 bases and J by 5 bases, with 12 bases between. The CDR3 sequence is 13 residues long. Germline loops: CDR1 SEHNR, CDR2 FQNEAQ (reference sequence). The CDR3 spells CASSSDSIHEQYF. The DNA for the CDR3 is TGTGCCAGCAGCTCGGACAGTATCCACGAGCAGTACTTC.

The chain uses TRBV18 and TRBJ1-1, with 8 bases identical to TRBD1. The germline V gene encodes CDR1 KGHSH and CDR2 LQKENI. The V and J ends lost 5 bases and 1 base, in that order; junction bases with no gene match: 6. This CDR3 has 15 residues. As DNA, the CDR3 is TGTGCCAGCTCAGAGATGGACAGGGCGAACACTGAAGCTTTCTTT. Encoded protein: CASSEMDRANTEAFF.

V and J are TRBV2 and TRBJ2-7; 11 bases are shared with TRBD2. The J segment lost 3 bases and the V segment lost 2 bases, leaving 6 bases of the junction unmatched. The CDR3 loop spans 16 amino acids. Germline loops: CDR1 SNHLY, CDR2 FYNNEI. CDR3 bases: TGTGCCAGCAGTGAATCTAGCGGGGGGAATATCTACGAGCAGTACTTC. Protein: CASSESSGGNIYEQYF. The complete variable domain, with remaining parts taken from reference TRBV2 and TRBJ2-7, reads EPEVTQTPSHQVTQMGQEVILRCVPISNHLYFYWYRQILGQKVEFLVSFYNNEISEKSEIFDDQFSVERPDGSNFTLKIRSTKLEDSAMYFCASSESSGGNIYEQYFGPGTRLTVT.

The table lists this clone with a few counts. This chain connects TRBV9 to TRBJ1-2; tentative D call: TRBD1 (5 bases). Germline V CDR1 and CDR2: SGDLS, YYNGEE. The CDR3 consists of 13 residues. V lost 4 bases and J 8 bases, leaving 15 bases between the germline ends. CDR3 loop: CASSLGGNPGYTF. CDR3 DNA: TGTGCCAGCAGCCTCGGGGGGAATCCCGGCTACACCTTC.

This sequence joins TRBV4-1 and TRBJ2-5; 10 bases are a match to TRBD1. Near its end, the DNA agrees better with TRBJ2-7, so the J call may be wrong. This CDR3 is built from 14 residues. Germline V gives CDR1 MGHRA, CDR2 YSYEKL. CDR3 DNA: TGCGCCAGCAGCCCCGGGACAGGGGTACACGAGCAGTACTTC. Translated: CASSPGTGVHEQYF.

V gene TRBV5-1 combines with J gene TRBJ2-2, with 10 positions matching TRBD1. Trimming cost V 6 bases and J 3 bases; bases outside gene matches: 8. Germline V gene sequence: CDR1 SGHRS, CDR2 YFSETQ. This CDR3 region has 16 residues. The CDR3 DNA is TGCGCCAGCAAGTCCGCCGGGACAGGGGACACCGGGGAGCTGTTTTTT. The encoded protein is CASKSAGTGDTGELFF.